This T cell receptor (beta chain) was documented in a study of spatial heterogeneity in lung cancer. As for the study in general: Detection consistently yielded more beta chains than alpha chains. An average of more than ten raw reads was observed per unique TCR and UMI combination.

Each TCR cDNA molecule carried a unique molecular identifier. TCRdb reanalysed the 5' RACE reads using MiXCR and keeps one entry per CDR3 protein. In the table there are about 39,000 distinct CDR3 sequences, 2.5% to 3.5% of which are singletons. This clonotype was detected a few times. Trimming removed 8 bases from V and 0 bases from J, with 14 bases in between. Looked up from germline, CDR1 is MNHNY and CDR2 is SVGAGI (reference sequence). This CDR3 has 14 residues. Noted time point: sample taken at primary tumor resection. A total of some 70 untreated early-stage non-small cell lung cancer patients served as donors.

The sequence was collected from a male donor with early-stage non-small cell lung cancer. This sequence joins TRBV6-6 and TRBJ2-7, with a tentative D call TRBD1 (6 bases). The sample here was normal lung tissue next to the tumor, taken at surgery. CDR3 sequence: CASRGQTSSYEQYF. Written as DNA, the CDR3 is TGTGCCAGCCGTGGACAGACGAGCTCCTACGAGCAGTACTTC.